The rows below give T cell receptor beta chains drawn from one sample of a study of CXCR3-negative and CXCR3-positive naive CD8 T cells. For each CDR3 protein, TCRdb gives one entry from its re-call of the 5' RACE reads, without DNA. The repertoire table contains some 85,000 distinct CDR3 sequences. Specimen: naive CXCR3+ CD8+ T cells from blood. These receptors were taken from a human donor in good health. Some clones in this sample may be carry-over from other donors' samples. The CDR3 runs from the conserved cysteine through the conserved F or W.

V	J	CDR3
TRBV5-1	TRBJ2-7	CASSLLPREGSYEQYF
TRBV27	TRBJ2-5	CASSSGQETQYF
TRBV20-1	TRBJ2-5	CSASPGGGVLGQYF
TRBV6-4	TRBJ2-1	CASSEGTSPYNEQFF
TRBV4-2	TRBJ2-7	CASSPGLANDEQYF
TRBV25-1	TRBJ2-2	CASSAPDKNTGELFF
TRBV28	TRBJ1-5	CASRTWRYSNQPQHF
TRBV28	TRBJ1-1	CASSVDDFEAFF
TRBV4-2	TRBJ2-2	CASSQGPGTDTGELFF
TRBV19	TRBJ2-1	CASTDGYNEQFF
TRBV5-1	TRBJ2-1	CASSPRGISYNEQFF
TRBV5-1	TRBJ2-7	CASSLGAGGEQYF
TRBV4-2	TRBJ2-1	CASSPARYNEQFF
TRBV15	TRBJ2-7	CATSGQLTYEQYF
TRBV29-1	TRBJ2-1	CSGTGGLYNEQFF
TRBV7-9	TRBJ2-7	CASSPSGSSYEQYF
TRBV7-2	TRBJ1-2	CASVPRVNYGYTF
TRBV21-1	TRBJ1-5	CASSKAGDIKRRQSNQPQHF
TRBV29-1	TRBJ2-5	CSGETGLGEETQYF
TRBV7-3	TRBJ2-1	CASSLWTGVGYNEQFF
TRBV28	TRBJ2-1	CASSFLGSDGNEQFF
TRBV7-3	TRBJ2-3	CASSSSLGPSTDTQYF
TRBV2	TRBJ2-1	CASSGGGGYNEQFF
TRBV20-1	TRBJ2-1	CSASSGGELYNEQFF
TRBV5-4	TRBJ2-7	CASSFGATYEQYF
TRBV9	TRBJ2-7	CASSAFARGGNEQYF
TRBV25-1	TRBJ2-5	CASSEYGAGALTETQYF
TRBV7-9	TRBJ1-4	CASSSSNTATNEKLFF
TRBV29-1	TRBJ2-1	CSVEGGSGGQNNEQFF
TRBV27	TRBJ2-7	CASLGQLAEQYF
TRBV6-2/TRBV6-3	TRBJ2-3	CASSLRIANTDTQYF
TRBV3-1	TRBJ1-2	CASSQGSGYGYTF
TRBV5-4	TRBJ2-3	CASSLMGASTDTQYF
TRBV4-1	TRBJ2-1	CASSQRTGVSVDEQFF
TRBV10-3	TRBJ2-7	CAIRPGEGLEQYF
TRBV28	TRBJ2-7	CASSSVSGEQYF
TRBV14	TRBJ1-1	CASSHANTEAFF
TRBV27	TRBJ2-7	CASSLLGGEQYF
TRBV6-5	TRBJ2-7	CASSGNRGPYEQYF
TRBV5-1	TRBJ2-1	CASSFRQGNEQFF
TRBV4-3	TRBJ2-7	CASSQEIQGYEQYF
TRBV28	TRBJ2-7	CASTTWGGDEQYF
TRBV3-1	TRBJ1-2	CASSQLRGRDYGYTF
TRBV20-1	TRBJ2-2	CSASAGEIGELFF
TRBV15	TRBJ2-1	CATSRGLGLAGVEQFF
TRBV7-9	TRBJ2-7	CASSSSGNSPNVYEQYF
TRBV25-1	TRBJ1-1	CASSERGQRNTEAFF
TRBV29-1	TRBJ2-1	CSARQGFFNEQFF
TRBV19	TRBJ1-6	CASSVRDSGNSPLHF
TRBV29-1	TRBJ2-7	CSVEDGTGTGIYEQYF
TRBV28	TRBJ2-7	CASSLGQGVYEQYF
TRBV5-5	TRBJ2-7	CASSWRGLEQYF